The 9 T cell receptor beta chains below come from one sample, sequenced in a study of shared clonotypes between healthy human individuals. Assay: immunoSEQ multiplex PCR; the TCRdb copy retains only in-frame clones and omits some. Here the sample spans about 1.5 million clones, about 96% being singletons. Sequenced input: naive CD4+ T cells sorted from blood. Documented subset: CD45RA+ positively selected. The receptors originated from a man between 25 and 39 years old in good health.

This clone appeared a single time. The J gene is TRBJ2-7, the V gene TRBV10-2, with 9 nucleotides matching TRBD1. The CDR3 is 15 residues long. Losses at the gene ends were 8 bases for V and 4 bases for J; bases not matched to a gene: 12. Germline V gene data show CDR1 as WSHSY and CDR2 as SAAADI. CDR3 residues: CASGRDPTGGYEQYF. The DNA of the CDR3 is TGCGCCAGCGGTCGAGACCCGACAGGGGGATACGAGCAGTACTTC.

The chain has TRBV11-3 and TRBJ2-1; 9 bases fit TRBD1. V was pared by 5 bases and J by 7 bases, with 3 bases of the junction left unmatched. The V gene's germline CDR1 is SGHNT and CDR2 YENEEA. There are 13 residues in the CDR3. The CDR3 protein is CASSPTGGNEQFF. The CDR3 nucleotides are TGTGCCAGCAGCCCGACAGGGGGTAATGAGCAGTTCTTC.

J is TRBJ1-1 and V is TRBV4-2; TRBD1 matches at 8 bases. Germline V gene data show CDR1 as LGHNA and CDR2 as YNFKEQ. The CDR3 length is 14 residues. V was pared by 3 bases and J by 7 bases, with 7 bases of the junction left unmatched. CDR3 protein: CASSQRTGLGEAFF. CDR3 sequence (DNA): TGTGCCAGCAGCCAGCGGACAGGGTTGGGTGAAGCTTTCTTT.

V gene TRBV29-1 combines with J gene TRBJ2-7; 9 bases are shared with TRBD1. This CDR3 has 12 amino acids. V was pared by 6 bases and J by 5 bases, with 5 bases of the junction left unmatched. Germline CDR1 reads SQVTM; CDR2 reads ANQGSEA. CDR3 nucleotide sequence: TGCAGCGTACGGACAGGGGACCACGAGCAGTACTTC. Translated: CSVRTGDHEQYF.

The V call is TRBV6-5, the J call TRBJ1-2; TRBD1 matches 9 bases. V dropped 2 bases and J dropped 2; count of bases not matched to a gene: 3. The CDR3 loop spans 15 amino acids. Germline V gives CDR1 MNHEY, CDR2 SVGAGI. The CDR3 DNA reads TGTGCCAGCAGTTACACTGGGACAGGGAACTATGGCTACACCTTC. Its protein is CASSYTGTGNYGYTF.

The V and J genes are TRBV14 and TRBJ2-3; 12 nucleotides agree with TRBD2. The CDR3 has 17 residues. CDR1 and CDR2 from the germline V gene are SGHDN and FVKESK. After removal of 1 base from V and 8 bases from J, the junction contained 10 bases not matched to a gene. The CDR3 DNA reads TGTGCCAGCAGCCAAGCTCGACTAGCGGGAGAGGAAGGTACGCAGTATTTT. Translated: CASSQARLAGEEGTQYF.

The chain couples TRBV5-1 to TRBJ2-1, with 7 bases identical to TRBD2. V trimming: 5 bases; J trimming: 1 base; junction bases outside the gene matches: 6. The CDR3 has 15 residues. In germline, CDR1 is SGHRS, CDR2 YFSETQ. The CDR3 spells CASSGISGSYNEQFF. The CDR3 coding sequence is TGCGCCAGCAGTGGTATTAGCGGGTCCTACAATGAGCAGTTCTTC. Variable domain in full (rest from reference TRBV5-1 and TRBJ2-1): KAGVTQTPRYLIKTRGQQVTLSCSPISGHRSVSWYQQTPGQGLQFLFEYFSETQRNKGNFPGRFSGRQFSNSRSEMNVSTLELGDSALYLCASSGISGSYNEQFFGPGTRLTVL.

J is TRBJ1-5 and V is TRBV2; 9 positions agree with TRBD1. V lost 5 bases, J lost 4 bases, and 6 bases stayed unmatched. Germline values: CDR1 SNHLY, CDR2 FYNNEI. This CDR3 has 15 amino acids. In DNA form, the CDR3 reads TGTGCCAGCAGTTCCGACAGGGGGGCGAATCAGCCCCAGCATTTT. This sequence encodes CASSSDRGANQPQHF.

The count of this clone is one. This chain connects TRBV28 to TRBJ2-1; D is unresolved. Trimming pared 4 bases from V and 8 bases from J, leaving 6 bases between. Germline assignment: CDR1 MDHEN and CDR2 SYDVKM. The CDR3 length is 11 residues. The CDR3: CASSSGDEQFF. As DNA, the CDR3 is TGTGCCAGCAGTTCCGGCGATGAGCAGTTCTTC.